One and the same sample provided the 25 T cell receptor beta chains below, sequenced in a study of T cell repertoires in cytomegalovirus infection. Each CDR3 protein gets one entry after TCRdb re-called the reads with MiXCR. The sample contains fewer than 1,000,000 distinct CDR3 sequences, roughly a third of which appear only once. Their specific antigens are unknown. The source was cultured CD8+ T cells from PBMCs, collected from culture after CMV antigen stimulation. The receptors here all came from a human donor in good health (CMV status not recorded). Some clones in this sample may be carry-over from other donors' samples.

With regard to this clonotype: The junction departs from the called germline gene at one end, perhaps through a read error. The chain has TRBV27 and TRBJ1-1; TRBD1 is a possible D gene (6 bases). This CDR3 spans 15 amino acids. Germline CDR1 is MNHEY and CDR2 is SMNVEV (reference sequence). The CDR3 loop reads CTSSLAQGVYTEAFF. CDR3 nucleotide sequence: TGTACCAGCAGTTTAGCACAGGGAGTTTACACTGAAGCTTTCTTT.

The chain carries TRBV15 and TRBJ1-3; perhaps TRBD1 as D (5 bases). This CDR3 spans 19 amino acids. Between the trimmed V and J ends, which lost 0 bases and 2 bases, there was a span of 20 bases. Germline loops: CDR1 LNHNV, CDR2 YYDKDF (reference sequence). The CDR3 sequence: CATSRDRPEHYRPGNTIYF. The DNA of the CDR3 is TGTGCCACCAGCAGAGATAGGCCCGAACATTACAGGCCTGGAAACACCATATATTTT.

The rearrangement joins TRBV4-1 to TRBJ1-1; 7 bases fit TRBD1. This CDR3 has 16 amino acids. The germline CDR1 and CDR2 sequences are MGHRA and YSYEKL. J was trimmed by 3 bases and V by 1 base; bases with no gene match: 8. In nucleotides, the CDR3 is TGCGCCAGCAGCCAAGGACGAACAGGGGTGGACACTGAAGCTTTCTTT. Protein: CASSQGRTGVDTEAFF.

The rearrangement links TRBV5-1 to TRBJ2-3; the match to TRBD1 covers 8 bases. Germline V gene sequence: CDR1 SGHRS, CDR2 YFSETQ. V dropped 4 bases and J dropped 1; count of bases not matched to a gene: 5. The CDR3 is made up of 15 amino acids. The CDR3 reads CASSDGQGGTDTQYF. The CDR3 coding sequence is TGCGCCAGCAGCGACGGACAGGGTGGCACAGATACGCAGTATTTT.

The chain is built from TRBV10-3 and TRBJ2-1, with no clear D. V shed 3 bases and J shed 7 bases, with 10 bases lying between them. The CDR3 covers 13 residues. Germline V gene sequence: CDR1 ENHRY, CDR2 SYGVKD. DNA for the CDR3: TGTGCCATCAGTGAACGGCTGTTTAATGAGCAGTTCTTC. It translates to CAISERLFNEQFF.

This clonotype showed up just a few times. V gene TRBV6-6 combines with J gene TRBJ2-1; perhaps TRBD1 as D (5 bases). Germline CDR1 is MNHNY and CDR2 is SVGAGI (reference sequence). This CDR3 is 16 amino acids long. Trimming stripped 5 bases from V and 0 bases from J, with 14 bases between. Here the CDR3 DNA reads TGTGCCAGCAGTCGACCCGAGACAGACTCCTACAATGAGCAGTTCTTC. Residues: CASSRPETDSYNEQFF.

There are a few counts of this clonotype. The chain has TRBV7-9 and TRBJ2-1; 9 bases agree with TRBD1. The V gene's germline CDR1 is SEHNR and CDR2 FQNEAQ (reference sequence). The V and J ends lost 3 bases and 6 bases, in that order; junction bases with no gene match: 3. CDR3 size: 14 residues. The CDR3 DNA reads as TGTGCCAGCAGCTTGGGGGACAGGGCCAATGAGCAGTTCTTC. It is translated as CASSLGDRANEQFF.

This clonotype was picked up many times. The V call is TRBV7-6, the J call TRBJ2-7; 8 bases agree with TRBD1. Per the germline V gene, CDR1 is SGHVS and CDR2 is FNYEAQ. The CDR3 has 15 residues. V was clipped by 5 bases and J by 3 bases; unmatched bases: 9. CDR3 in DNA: TGTGCCAGCAGCCTTCAGTCAGGGGGCTTCTACGAGCAGTACGTC. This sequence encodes CASSLQSGGFYEQYV.

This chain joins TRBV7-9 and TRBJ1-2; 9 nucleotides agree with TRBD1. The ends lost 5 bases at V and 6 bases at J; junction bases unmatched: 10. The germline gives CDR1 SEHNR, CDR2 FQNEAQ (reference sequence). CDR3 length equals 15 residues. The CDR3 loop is CASSATTGGDNGYTF. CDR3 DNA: TGTGCCAGCAGCGCAACGACAGGGGGTGACAATGGCTACACCTTC.

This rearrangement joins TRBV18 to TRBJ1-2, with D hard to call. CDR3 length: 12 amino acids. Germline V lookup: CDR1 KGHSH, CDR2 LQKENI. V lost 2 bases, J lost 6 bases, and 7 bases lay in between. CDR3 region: CASSPRRDGYTF. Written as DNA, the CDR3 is TGTGCCAGCTCACCAAGGCGGGATGGCTACACCTTC.

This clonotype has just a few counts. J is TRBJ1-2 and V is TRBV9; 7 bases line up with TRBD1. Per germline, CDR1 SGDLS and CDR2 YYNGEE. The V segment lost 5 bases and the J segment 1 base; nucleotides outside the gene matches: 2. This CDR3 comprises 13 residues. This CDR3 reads CASRDRVNYGYTF. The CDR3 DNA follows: TGTGCCAGCAGAGACAGGGTTAACTATGGCTACACCTTC.

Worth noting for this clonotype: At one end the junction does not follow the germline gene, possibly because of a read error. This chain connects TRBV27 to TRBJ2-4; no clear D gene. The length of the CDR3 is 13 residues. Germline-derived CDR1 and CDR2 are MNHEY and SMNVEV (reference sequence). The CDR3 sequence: CANSLSSLGIQYF. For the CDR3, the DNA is TGTGCCAACAGTTTATCCTCCCTCGGCATTCAGTACTTC.

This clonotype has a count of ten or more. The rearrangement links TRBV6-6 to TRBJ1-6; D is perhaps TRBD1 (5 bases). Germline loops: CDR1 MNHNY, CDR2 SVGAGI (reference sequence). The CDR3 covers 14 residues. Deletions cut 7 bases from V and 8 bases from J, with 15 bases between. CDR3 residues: CASNKRGVDSPLHF. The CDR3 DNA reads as TGTGCCAGCAACAAGAGGGGCGTAGATTCACCCCTCCACTTT.

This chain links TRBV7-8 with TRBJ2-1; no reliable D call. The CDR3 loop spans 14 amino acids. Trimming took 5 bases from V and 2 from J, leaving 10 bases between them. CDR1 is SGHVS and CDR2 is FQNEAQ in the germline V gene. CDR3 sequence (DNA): TGTGCCAGCAGCGCGTCTGGGCCCTACAATGAGCAGTTCTTC. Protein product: CASSASGPYNEQFF.

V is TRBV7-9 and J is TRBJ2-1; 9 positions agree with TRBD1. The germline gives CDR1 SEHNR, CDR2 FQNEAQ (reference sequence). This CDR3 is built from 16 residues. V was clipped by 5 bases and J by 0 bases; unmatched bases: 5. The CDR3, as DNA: TGTGCCAGCAGCCACAGGGGGCTCAGCTCCTACAATGAGCAGTTCTTC. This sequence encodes CASSHRGLSSYNEQFF.

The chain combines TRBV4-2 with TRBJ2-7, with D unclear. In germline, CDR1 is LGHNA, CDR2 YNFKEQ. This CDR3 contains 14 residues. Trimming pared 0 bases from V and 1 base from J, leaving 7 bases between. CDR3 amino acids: CASSQDHGSYEQYV. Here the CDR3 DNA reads TGTGCCAGCAGCCAAGATCACGGGTCCTACGAGCAGTACGTC.

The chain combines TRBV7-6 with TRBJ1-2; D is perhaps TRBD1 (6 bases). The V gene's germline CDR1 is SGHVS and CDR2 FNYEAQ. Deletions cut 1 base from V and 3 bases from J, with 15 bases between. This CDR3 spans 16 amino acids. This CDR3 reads CASSLESSGDHYGYTF. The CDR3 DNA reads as TGTGCCAGCAGCTTAGAAAGTTCAGGGGACCACTATGGCTACACCTTC.

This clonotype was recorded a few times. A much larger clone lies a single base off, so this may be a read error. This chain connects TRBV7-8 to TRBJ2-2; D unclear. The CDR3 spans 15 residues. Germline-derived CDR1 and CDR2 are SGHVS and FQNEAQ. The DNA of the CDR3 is TGTGTCAGCAGCTTAATCCGGGCGAACACCGGGGAGCTGTTTTTT. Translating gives CVSSLIRANTGELFF.

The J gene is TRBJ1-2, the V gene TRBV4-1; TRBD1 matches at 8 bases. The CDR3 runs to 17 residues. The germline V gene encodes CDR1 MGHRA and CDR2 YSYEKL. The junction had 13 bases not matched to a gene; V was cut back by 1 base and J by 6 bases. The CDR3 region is CASSQGVGQGNMDGYTF. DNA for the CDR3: TGCGCCAGCAGCCAAGGGGTTGGACAGGGTAACATGGATGGCTACACCTTC.

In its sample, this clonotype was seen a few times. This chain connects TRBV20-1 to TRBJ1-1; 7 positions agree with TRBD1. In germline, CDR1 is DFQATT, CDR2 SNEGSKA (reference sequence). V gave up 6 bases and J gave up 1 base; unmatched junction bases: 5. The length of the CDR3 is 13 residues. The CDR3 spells CSASGTENTEAFF. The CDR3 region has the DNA TGCAGTGCCAGCGGGACAGAGAACACTGAAGCTTTCTTT.

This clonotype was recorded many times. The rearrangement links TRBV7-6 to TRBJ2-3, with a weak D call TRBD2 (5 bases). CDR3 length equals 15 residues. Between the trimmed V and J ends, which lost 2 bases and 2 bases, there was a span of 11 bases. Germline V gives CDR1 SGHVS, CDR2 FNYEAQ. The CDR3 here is CASSLSPGDTDTQYF. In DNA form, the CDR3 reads TGTGCCAGCAGCTTAAGTCCCGGGGACACAGATACGCAGTATTTT.

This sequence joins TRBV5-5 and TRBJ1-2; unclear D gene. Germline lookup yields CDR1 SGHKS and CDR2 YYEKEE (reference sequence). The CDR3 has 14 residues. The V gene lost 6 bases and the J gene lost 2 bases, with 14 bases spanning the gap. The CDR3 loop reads CASNLPILNYGYTF. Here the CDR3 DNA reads TGTGCCAGCAACTTACCCATCTTGAACTATGGCTACACCTTC. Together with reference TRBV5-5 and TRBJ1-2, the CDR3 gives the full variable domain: DAGVTQSPTHLIKTRGQQVTLRCSPISGHKSVSWYQQVLGQGPQFIFQYYEKEERGRGNFPDRFSARQFPNYSSELNVNALLLGDSALYLCASNLPILNYGYTFGSGTRLTVV.

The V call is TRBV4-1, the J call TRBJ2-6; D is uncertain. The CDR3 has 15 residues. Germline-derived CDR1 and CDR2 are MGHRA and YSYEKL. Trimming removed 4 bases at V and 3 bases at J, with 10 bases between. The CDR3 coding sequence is TGCGCCAGCAGCCCGGTCCTCGGTGGGGCCAACGTCCTGACTTTC. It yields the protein CASSPVLGGANVLTF.

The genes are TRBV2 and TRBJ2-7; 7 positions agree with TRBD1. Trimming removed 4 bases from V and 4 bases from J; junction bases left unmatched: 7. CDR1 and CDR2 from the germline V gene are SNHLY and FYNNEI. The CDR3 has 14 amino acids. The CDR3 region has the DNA TGTGCCAGCAGTGGACGGACAGGAGGATACGAGCAGTACGTC. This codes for CASSGRTGGYEQYV.

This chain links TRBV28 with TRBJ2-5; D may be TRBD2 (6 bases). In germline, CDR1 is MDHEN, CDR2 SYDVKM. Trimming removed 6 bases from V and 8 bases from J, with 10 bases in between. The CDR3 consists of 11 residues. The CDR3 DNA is TGTGCCAGCAGCGACGGGGGAACCCAGTACTTC. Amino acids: CASSDGGTQYF.